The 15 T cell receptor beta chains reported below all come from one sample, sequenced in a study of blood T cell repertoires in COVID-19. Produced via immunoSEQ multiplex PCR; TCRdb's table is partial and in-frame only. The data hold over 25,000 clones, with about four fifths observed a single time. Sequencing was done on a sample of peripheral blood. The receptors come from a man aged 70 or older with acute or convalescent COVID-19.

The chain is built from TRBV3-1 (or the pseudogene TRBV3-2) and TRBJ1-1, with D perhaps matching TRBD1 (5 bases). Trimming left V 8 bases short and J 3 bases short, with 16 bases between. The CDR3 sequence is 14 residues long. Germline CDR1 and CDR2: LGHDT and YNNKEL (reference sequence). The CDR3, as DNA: TGTGCCAGCGGACCGAGCTTAGGGGACACTGAAGCTTTCTTT. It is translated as CASGPSLGDTEAFF.

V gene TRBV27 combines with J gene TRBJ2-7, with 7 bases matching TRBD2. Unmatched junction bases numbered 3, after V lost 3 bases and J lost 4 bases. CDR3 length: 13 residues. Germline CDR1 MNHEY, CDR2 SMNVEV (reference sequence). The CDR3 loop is CASSFGGWYEQYF. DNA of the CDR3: TGTGCCAGCAGTTTCGGGGGGTGGTACGAGCAGTACTTC.

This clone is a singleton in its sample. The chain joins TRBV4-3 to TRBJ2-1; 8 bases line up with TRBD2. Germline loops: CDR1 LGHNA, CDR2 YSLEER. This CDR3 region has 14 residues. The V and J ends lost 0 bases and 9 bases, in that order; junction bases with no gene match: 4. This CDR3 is CASSQDHSGVEQFF. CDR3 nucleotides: TGCGCCAGCAGCCAAGATCATAGCGGGGTTGAGCAGTTCTTC.

CDR3 nucleotide sequence: TGTGCCTGGAGTGTGGACAGGGGCTCCTATAATGAAAAACTGTTTTTT. Protein product: CAWSVDRGSYNEKLFF. This chain connects TRBV30 to TRBJ1-4; TRBD1 matches at 9 bases. After removal of 0 bases from V and 4 bases from J, the junction contained 6 bases not matched to a gene. From germline, CDR1 is GTSNPN and CDR2 SVGIG (reference sequence). The CDR3 spans 16 residues. Using reference TRBV30 and TRBJ1-4 for the parts outside the CDR3, the full variable domain is SQTIHQWPATLVQPVGSPLSLECTVEGTSNPNLYWYRQAAGRGLQLLFYSVGIGQISSEVPQNLSASRPQDRQFILSSKKLLLSDSGFYLCAWSVDRGSYNEKLFFGSGTQLSVL.

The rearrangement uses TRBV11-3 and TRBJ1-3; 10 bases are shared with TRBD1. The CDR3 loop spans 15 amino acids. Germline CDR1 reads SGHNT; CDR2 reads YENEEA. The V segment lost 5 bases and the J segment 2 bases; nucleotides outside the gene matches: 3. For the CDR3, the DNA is TGTGCCAGCAGCCCCGGGACAGGGGCTGGAAACACCATATATTTT. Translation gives CASSPGTGAGNTIYF.

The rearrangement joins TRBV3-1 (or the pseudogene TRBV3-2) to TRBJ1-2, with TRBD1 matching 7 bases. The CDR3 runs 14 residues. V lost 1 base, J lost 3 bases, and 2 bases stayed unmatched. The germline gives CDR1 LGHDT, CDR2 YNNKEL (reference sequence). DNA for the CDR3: TGTGCCAGCAGCCAAGGACAGGGAGACTATGGCTACACCTTC. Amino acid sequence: CASSQGQGDYGYTF.

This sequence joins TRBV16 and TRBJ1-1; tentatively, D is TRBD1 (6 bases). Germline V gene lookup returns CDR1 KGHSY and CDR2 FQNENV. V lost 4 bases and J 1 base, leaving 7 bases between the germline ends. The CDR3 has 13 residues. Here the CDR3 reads CASSRTANTEAFF. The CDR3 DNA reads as TGTGCCAGCAGCCGGACAGCGAACACTGAAGCTTTCTTT.

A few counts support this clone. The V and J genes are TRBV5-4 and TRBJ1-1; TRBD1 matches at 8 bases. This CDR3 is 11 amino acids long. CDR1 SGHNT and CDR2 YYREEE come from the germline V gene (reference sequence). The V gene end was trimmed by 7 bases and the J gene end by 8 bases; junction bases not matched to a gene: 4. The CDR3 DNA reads TGTGCCAGCGGCAGGGACAGGGAAGCTTTCTTT. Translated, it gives CASGRDREAFF.

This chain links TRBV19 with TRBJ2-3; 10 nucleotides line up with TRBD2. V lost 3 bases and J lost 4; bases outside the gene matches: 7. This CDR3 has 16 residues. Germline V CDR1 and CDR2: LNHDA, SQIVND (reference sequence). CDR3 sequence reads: CASSIELAGPADTQYF. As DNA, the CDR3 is TGTGCCAGTAGTATCGAACTAGCGGGGCCCGCAGATACGCAGTATTTT.

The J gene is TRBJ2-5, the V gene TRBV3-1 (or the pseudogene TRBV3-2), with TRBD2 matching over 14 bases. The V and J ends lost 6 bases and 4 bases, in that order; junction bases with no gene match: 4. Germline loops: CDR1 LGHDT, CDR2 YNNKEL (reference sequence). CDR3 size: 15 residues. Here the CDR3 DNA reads TGTGCCAGCAGTTGGACTAGCGGGAGGTTAGAGACCCAGTACTTC. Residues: CASSWTSGRLETQYF.

The CDR3 loop is CAWRPSSWETQYF. CDR3 in DNA: TGTGCCTGGCGACCTTCTAGTTGGGAGACCCAGTACTTC. The rearrangement joins TRBV30 to TRBJ2-5; D is unclear. Germline CDR1 GTSNPN, CDR2 SVGIG (reference sequence). V lost 5 bases and J lost 5, with 15 bases in between. This CDR3 comprises 13 residues.

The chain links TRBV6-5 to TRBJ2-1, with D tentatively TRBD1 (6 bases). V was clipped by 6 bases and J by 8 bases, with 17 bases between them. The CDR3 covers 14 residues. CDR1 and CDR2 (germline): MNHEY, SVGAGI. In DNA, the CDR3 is TGTGCCAGCAGGGAGACAGGACCCAGGGATGAGCAGTTCTTC. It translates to CASRETGPRDEQFF.

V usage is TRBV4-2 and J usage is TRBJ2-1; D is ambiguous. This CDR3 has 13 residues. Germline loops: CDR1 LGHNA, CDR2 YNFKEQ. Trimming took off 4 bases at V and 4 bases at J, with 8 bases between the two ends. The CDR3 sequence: CASSPLQYNEQFF. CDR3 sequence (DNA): TGTGCCAGCAGCCCCTTACAGTACAATGAGCAGTTCTTC.

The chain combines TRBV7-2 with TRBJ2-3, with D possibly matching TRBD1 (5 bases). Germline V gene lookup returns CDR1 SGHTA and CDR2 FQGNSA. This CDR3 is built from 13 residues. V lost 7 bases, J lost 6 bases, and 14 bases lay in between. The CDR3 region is CASNFAGPDTQYF. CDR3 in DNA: TGTGCCAGCAACTTTGCAGGGCCGGATACGCAGTATTTT. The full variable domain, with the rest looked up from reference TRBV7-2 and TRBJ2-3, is GAGVSQSPSNKVTEKGKDVELRCDPISGHTALYWYRQSLGQGLEFLIYFQGNSAPDKSGLPSDRFSAERTGGSVSTLTIQRTQQEDSAVYLCASNFAGPDTQYFGPGTRLTVL.

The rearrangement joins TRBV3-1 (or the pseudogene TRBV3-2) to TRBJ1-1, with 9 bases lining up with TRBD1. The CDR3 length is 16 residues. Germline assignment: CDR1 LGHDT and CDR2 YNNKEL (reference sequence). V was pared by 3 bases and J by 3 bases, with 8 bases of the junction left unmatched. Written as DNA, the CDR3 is TGTGCCAGCAGCCAGGTTGGGACAGGGTTCCACACTGAAGCTTTCTTT. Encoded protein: CASSQVGTGFHTEAFF.